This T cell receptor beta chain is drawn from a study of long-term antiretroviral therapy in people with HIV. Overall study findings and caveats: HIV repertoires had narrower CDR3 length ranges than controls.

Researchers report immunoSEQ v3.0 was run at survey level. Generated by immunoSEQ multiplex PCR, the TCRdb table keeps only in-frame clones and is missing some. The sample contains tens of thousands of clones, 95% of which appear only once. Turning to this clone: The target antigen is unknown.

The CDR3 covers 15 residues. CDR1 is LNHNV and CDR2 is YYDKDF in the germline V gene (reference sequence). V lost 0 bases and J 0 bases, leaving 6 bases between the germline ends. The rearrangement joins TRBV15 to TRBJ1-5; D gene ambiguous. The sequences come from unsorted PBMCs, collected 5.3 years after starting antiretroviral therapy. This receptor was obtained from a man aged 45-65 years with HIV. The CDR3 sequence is CATSRDGYSNQPQHF. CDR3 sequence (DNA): TGTGCCACCAGCAGAGATGGGTATAGCAATCAGCCCCAGCATTTT.